This TCR beta chain comes out of a study of blood T cell repertoires in COVID-19. Study as a whole: Italy, Spain and the United States were the sources of the convalescent and acute COVID-19 samples. From T cells, B-cell-depleted T cells, or PBMCs came the material, which was cDNA or gDNA.

The junction had 3 bases not matched to a gene; V was cut back by 4 bases and J by 5 bases. CDR3 size: 13 residues. The germline gives CDR1 LNHDA, CDR2 SQIVND (reference sequence). Original processing methods: Amplified reference gene primers provided the basis for estimating nucleated cell counts. Sequenced by immunoSEQ multiplex PCR; TCRdb stores in-frame clones only, minus some. V, J and clone size were drawn from that table, and D and trimming were deduced from the DNA. The data contain about 110,000 clones, 80% of them singletons. This sequence was found in a human donor in a cohort sampled during active or convalescent COVID-19. The genes are TRBV19 and TRBJ2-5; TRBD1 matches 8 bases. Material for sequencing was peripheral blood. CDR3 loop: CASSNRGFETQYF. CDR3 nucleotide sequence: TGTGCCAGTAGTAACAGGGGGTTTGAGACCCAGTACTTC. The variable domain in full, with the rest retrieved from reference TRBV19 and TRBJ2-5, is DGGITQSPKYLFRKEGQNVTLSCEQNLNHDAMYWYRQDPGQGLRLIYYSQIVNDFQKGDIAEGYSVSREKKESFPLTVTSAQKNPTAFYLCASSNRGFETQYFGPGTRLLVL.